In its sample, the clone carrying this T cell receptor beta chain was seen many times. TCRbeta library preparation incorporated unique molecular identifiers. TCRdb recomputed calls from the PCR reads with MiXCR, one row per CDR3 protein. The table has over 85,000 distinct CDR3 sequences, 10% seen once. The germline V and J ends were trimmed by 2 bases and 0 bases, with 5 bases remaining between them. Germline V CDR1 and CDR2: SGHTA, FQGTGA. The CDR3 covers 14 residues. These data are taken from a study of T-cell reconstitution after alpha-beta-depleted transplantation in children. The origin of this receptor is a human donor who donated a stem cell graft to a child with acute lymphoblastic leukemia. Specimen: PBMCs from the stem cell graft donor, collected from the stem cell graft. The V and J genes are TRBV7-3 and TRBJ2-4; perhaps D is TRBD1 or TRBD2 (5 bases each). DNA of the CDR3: TGTGCCAGCAGCTTAGGGGGAGCCAAAAACATTCAGTACTTC. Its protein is CASSLGGAKNIQYF. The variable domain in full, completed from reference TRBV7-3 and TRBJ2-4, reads GAGVSQTPSNKVTEKGKYVELRCDPISGHTALYWYRQSLGQGPEFLIYFQGTGAADDSGLPNDRFFAVRPEGSVSTLKIQRTERGDSAVYLCASSLGGAKNIQYFGAGTRLSVL.